The 16 T cell receptor beta chains reported below all come from one sample, sequenced in a study of radiotherapy plus CTLA-4 blockade in lung cancer. The repertoire was sequenced with immunoSEQ multiplex PCR; TCRdb's copy has only in-frame clones and lacks some. Of 25,000 to 35,000 clones listed, 60% to 80% were seen once; the top ten hold roughly 5.1%. The source was peripheral blood, collected from a patient treated with radiotherapy plus ipilimumab. These receptors came from a human donor with non-small cell lung cancer whose response to radiotherapy plus ipilimumab could not be evaluated.

The V gene is TRBV10-2, the J gene TRBJ2-3; 12 nucleotides match TRBD2. The CDR3 loop spans 15 amino acids. V shed 4 bases, J shed 6 bases, and the junction held 5 bases outside the gene matches. Germline V lookup: CDR1 WSHSY, CDR2 SAAADI. The CDR3 is CASSGTSGAGDTQYF. CDR3 in DNA: TGCGCCAGCAGTGGGACTAGCGGGGCAGGGGATACGCAGTATTTT.

The CDR3 bases are TGTGCCAGCAGCCGGGACAGTAACACCGGGGAGCTGTTTTTT. Its translation is CASSRDSNTGELFF. The chain carries TRBV7-3 and TRBJ2-2; 7 nucleotides agree with TRBD1. Looked up from germline, CDR1 is SGHTA and CDR2 is FQGTGA. With V trimmed by 5 bases and J by 2 bases, 2 bases remained unmatched. The CDR3 consists of 14 residues.

The chain carries TRBV27 and TRBJ2-5; 7 bases are a match to TRBD2. Germline V gives CDR1 MNHEY, CDR2 SMNVEV (reference sequence). The CDR3 consists of 14 residues. V shed 9 bases and J 4 bases; nucleotides not matched to a gene: 11. The chain's CDR3 is CASNMGGRRETQYF. The CDR3 region has the DNA TGTGCCAGTAACATGGGGGGGAGGAGAGAGACCCAGTACTTC.

The V and J genes are TRBV2 and TRBJ1-6; no reliable D call. V was trimmed by 8 bases and J by 9 bases, leaving 11 bases between them. CDR1 is SNHLY, CDR2 FYNNEI, per germline. The CDR3 covers 12 residues. The DNA of the CDR3 is TGTGCCAGCGCGGGCGAGCTTTCACCCCTCCACTTT. Translating gives CASAGELSPLHF.

This sequence joins TRBV2 and TRBJ1-6; the match to TRBD1 covers 8 bases. Trimming cost V 3 bases and J 9 bases; bases outside gene matches: 7. The CDR3 contains 15 residues. Germline CDR1 reads SNHLY; CDR2 reads FYNNEI. In DNA, the CDR3 is TGTGCCAGCAGTGATCTCAGGGGGCAGGGTTCACCCCTCCACTTT. Translation gives CASSDLRGQGSPLHF.

V usage is TRBV4-2 and J usage is TRBJ1-2; D remains ambiguous. V shed 4 bases and J shed 2 bases, with 11 bases lying between them. The CDR3 runs 14 residues. The germline gives CDR1 LGHNA, CDR2 YNFKEQ. CDR3 nucleotide sequence: TGTGCCAGCAGCCTTAAGCGGAGAAACTATGGCTACACCTTC. Protein sequence: CASSLKRRNYGYTF.

The rearrangement links TRBV5-4 to TRBJ1-1, with D possibly TRBD1 on 6 matching bases. V lost 0 bases to trimming and J lost 1 base, with 7 bases between them. Per germline, CDR1 SGHNT and CDR2 YYREEE (reference sequence). The CDR3 extends over 14 amino acids. CDR3 in amino acids: CASSLDRANTEAFF. In nucleotides, the CDR3 is TGTGCCAGCAGCTTGGACAGGGCGAACACTGAAGCTTTCTTT.

The gene calls are TRBV21-1 and TRBJ1-3; the table assigns TRBD1, which was not confirmed against the DNA. TRBV21-1 is designated a pseudogene. The CDR3 is 21 amino acids. CDR3 nucleotide sequence: TGTGCCAGCAGCAATCAAAAGCGCGACAGGGCTATCACCGACTCTGGAAACACCATATATTTT. Translation gives CASSNQKRDRAITDSGNTIYF.

This clone was recorded many times. The chain couples TRBV5-4 to TRBJ2-7, with TRBD2 matching 9 bases. In germline, CDR1 is SGHNT, CDR2 YYREEE (reference sequence). V was clipped by 4 bases and J by 2 bases; unmatched bases: 13. CDR3 length: 17 amino acids. The DNA for the CDR3 is TGTGCCAGCAGCGGTGGGGGTTGGGTAGCGGGGGCCTACGAGCAGTACTTC. This codes for CASSGGGWVAGAYEQYF.

The J gene is TRBJ2-2, the V gene TRBV4-3; D may be TRBD2 (7 bases). The V and J ends lost 0 bases and 2 bases respectively, with 16 bases between them. Germline V gene sequence: CDR1 LGHNA, CDR2 YSLEER. This CDR3 contains 18 residues. The CDR3 region has the DNA TGCGCCAGCAGCCAAGATTGGCTTAGGGGGGGTAACACCGGGGAGCTGTTTTTT. It specifies CASSQDWLRGGNTGELFF.

The chain joins TRBV4-1 to TRBJ2-7, with 10 bases fitting TRBD2. The CDR3 is made up of 17 amino acids. V was pared by 4 bases and J by 6 bases, with 15 bases of the junction left unmatched. Germline-derived CDR1 and CDR2 are MGHRA and YSYEKL. The DNA of the CDR3 is TGCGCCAGCAGCCCCTCCACCCTAAGCGGGAGGGCCGTCGAGCAGTACTTC. Residues: CASSPSTLSGRAVEQYF.

The chain couples TRBV9 to TRBJ2-2; 15 bases fit TRBD2. Per germline, CDR1 SGDLS and CDR2 YYNGEE. CDR3 size: 16 residues. V trimming: 3 bases; J trimming: 8 bases; junction bases outside the gene matches: 5. The CDR3 DNA is TGTGCCAGCAGCGCGGGGACTAGCGGGAGGACAGGGGAGCTGTTTTTT. Protein: CASSAGTSGRTGELFF. Combining the CDR3 with reference TRBV9 and TRBJ2-2 gives the whole variable domain DSGVTQTPKHLITATGQRVTLRCSPRSGDLSVYWYQQSLDQGLQFLIQYYNGEERAKGNILERFSAQQFPDLHSELNLSSLELGDSALYFCASSAGTSGRTGELFFGEGSRLTVL.

This chain links TRBV19 with TRBJ1-2, with a weak D call TRBD1 (5 bases). Trimming removed 3 bases from V and 1 base from J, with 6 bases in between. Germline CDR1 and CDR2: LNHDA and SQIVND (reference sequence). The CDR3 is 13 residues long. The CDR3 nucleotides are TGTGCCAGTAGTATTGACAGTAACTATGGCTACACCTTC. This gives the protein CASSIDSNYGYTF.

V is TRBV7-2 and J is TRBJ2-5, with TRBD1 matching over 9 bases. Germline lookup yields CDR1 SGHTA and CDR2 FQGNSA. The ends lost 5 bases at V and 5 bases at J; junction bases unmatched: 9. The CDR3 consists of 15 residues. The CDR3 DNA follows: TGTGCCAGCAGCCAGAACAGGGGGCGGTGGGAGACCCAGTACTTC. Its protein is CASSQNRGRWETQYF.

This clone appeared a single time. The J gene is TRBJ2-5, the V gene TRBV11-1; 8 nucleotides agree with TRBD1. CDR1 is SGHAT and CDR2 is FQDESV in the germline V gene (reference sequence). Trimming took 4 bases from V and 4 from J; bases not matched to a gene: 8. This CDR3 has 15 amino acids. Written as DNA, the CDR3 is TGTGCCAGCAGCTCGGCAACAGGGGGTCGAGAGACCCAGTACTTC. Translating gives CASSSATGGRETQYF.

The rearrangement uses TRBV7-8 and TRBJ2-2; 7 bases agree with TRBD1. Per germline, CDR1 SGHVS and CDR2 FQNEAQ. The CDR3 has 15 residues. Unmatched junction bases numbered 0, after V lost 2 bases and J lost 0 bases. As DNA, the CDR3 is TGTGCCAGCAGCTTACAGGGGGCGAACACCGGGGAGCTGTTTTTT. The encoded protein is CASSLQGANTGELFF.